This TCR beta chain was sequenced during a study of identical twins. Notes on the study in general: Because invariant MAIT and iNKT cells could be present, zero-insertion analyses could be partly confounded. It was cross-sectional statistical analysis, not following the same donors, that the conclusions relied on. There was an excess of low generation probability in the out-of-frame alpha sequences that twins shared. The models gave estimates that fell short of the out-of-frame TCR alpha sharing seen in monozygotic twins.

TCRdb recomputed calls from the 5' RACE reads with MiXCR, one row per CDR3 protein. The repertoire holds about 530,000 distinct CDR3 sequences, around 15% seen once, with around 0.48% in the top ten. This clonotype has more than one count but fewer than ten. Its specificity is not known. V dropped 4 bases and J dropped 3; count of bases not matched to a gene: 2. The CDR3 extends over 13 amino acids. These data also formed part of another study, on yellow fever vaccine responses in identical twins.

The receptor's source is a woman under 30 in good health. The rearrangement joins TRBV12-3 or TRBV12-4 to TRBJ1-2, with 7 positions matching TRBD1. Material for sequencing was CD4+ T cells sorted from blood. This chain's CDR3 is CASSSTGYYGYTF. As DNA, the CDR3 is TGTGCCAGCAGTTCGACAGGGTACTATGGCTACACCTTC.